The T cell receptor (beta chain) under discussion was sequenced for a study of regulatory dendritic cells for organ transplantation. Study conclusions and caveats: Considerable individual heterogeneity was seen in alloreactive memory CD8+ T cells. Resting memory CD8+ T cells held the most alloreactive clonotypes.

V gave up 3 bases and J gave up 8 bases, with 16 bases separating them. The length of the CDR3 is 15 residues. Looked up from germline, CDR1 is LGHNA and CDR2 is YSLEER. For this clone: Antigen: not known.

FACS sorted CD4+ or CD8+ T cells into CD45RA+ naive and CD45RO+ memory. Data came from immunoSEQ multiplex PCR; TCRdb stores just in-frame clones and leaves some out. Among 30,000 to 40,000 clones listed, around nine tenths were seen once. Sequences were obtained from naive CD4+ T cells from blood. Subset: CD45RA+ naive T cells. The receptor's source is a human donor in good health. This sequence joins TRBV4-3 and TRBJ1-4, with D maybe TRBD1 (5 bases). CDR3 loop: CASSHRGFRGEKLFF. The CDR3 DNA sequence: TGCGCCAGCAGCCATAGGGGTTTCCGCGGCGAAAAACTGTTTTTT.